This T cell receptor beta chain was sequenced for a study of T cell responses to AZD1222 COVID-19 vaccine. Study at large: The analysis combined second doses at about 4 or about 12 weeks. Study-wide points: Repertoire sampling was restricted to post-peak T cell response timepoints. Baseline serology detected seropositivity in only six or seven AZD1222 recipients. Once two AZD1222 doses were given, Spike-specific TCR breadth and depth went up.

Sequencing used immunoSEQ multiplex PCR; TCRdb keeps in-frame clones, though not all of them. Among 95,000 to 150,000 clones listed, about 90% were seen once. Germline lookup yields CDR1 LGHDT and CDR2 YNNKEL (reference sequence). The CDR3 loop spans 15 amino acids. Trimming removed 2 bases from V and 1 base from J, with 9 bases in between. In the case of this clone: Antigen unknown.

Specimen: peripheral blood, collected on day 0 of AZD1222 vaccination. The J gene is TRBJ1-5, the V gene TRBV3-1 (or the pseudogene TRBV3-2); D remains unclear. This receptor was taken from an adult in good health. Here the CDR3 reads CASSQMAGSNQPQHF. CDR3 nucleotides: TGTGCCAGCAGCCAAATGGCGGGAAGCAATCAGCCCCAGCATTTT.